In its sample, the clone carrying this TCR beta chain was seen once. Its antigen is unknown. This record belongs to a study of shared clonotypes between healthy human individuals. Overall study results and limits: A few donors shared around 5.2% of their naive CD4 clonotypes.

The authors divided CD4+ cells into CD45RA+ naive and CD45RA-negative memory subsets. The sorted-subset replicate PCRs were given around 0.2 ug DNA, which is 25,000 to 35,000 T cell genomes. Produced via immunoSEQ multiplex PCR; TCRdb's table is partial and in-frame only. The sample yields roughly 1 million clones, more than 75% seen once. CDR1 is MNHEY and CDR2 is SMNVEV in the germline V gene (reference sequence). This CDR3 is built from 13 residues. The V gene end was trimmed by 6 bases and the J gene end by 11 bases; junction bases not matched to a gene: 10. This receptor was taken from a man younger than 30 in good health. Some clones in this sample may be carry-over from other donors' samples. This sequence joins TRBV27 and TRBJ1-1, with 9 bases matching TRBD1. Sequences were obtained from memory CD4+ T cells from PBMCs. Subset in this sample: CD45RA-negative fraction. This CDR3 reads CASRETGGLRAFF. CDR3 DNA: TGTGCCAGCAGGGAGACAGGGGGTCTTCGTGCTTTCTTT.